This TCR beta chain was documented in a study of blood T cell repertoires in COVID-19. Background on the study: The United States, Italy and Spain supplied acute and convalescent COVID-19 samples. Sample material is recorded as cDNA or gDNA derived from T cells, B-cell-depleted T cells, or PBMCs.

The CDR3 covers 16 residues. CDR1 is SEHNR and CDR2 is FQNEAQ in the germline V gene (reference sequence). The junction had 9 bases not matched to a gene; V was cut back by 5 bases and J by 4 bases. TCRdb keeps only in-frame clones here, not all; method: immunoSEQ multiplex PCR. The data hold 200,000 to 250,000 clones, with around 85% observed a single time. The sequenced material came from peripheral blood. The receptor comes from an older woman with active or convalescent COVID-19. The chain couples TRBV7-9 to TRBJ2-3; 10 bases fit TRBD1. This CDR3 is CASSISGQGTADTQYF. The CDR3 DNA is TGTGCCAGCAGCATATCGGGACAGGGGACGGCAGATACGCAGTATTTT.